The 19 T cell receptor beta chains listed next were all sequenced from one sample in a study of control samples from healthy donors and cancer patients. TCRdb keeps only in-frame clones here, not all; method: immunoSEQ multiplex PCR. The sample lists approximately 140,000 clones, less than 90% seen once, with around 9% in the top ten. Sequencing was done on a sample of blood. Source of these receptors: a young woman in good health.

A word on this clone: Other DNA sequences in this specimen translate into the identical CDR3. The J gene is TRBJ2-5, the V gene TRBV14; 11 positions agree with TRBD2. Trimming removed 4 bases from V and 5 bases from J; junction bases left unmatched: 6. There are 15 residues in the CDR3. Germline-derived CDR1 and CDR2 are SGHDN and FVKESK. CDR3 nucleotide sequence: TGTGCCAGCAGCCGGCTAGCGGGAGGCACGGAGACCCAGTACTTC. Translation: CASSRLAGGTETQYF.

Written as DNA, the CDR3 is TGTGCCAGCAGCTTGGAACCCAATCAGCCCCAGCATTTT. Its translation is CASSLEPNQPQHF. The genes are TRBV11-2 and TRBJ1-5, with D unresolved. Germline V lookup: CDR1 SGHAT, CDR2 FQNNGV. V lost 3 bases, J lost 3 bases, and 6 bases lay in between. The CDR3 contains 13 residues.

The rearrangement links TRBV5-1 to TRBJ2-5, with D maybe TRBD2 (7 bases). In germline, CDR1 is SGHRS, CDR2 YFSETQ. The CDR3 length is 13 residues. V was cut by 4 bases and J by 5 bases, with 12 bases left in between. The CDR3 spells CASSRGGDETQYF. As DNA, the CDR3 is TGCGCCAGCAGCAGGGGGGGAGACGAGACCCAGTACTTC. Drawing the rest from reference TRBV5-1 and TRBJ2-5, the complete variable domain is KAGVTQTPRYLIKTRGQQVTLSCSPISGHRSVSWYQQTPGQGLQFLFEYFSETQRNKGNFPGRFSGRQFSNSRSEMNVSTLELGDSALYLCASSRGGDETQYFGPGTRLLVL.

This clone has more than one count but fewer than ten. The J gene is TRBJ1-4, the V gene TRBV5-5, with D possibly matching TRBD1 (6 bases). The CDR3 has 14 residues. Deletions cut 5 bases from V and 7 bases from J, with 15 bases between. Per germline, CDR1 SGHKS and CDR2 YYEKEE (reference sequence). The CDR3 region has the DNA TGTGCCAGCAGGGGGGCGGGACGCGGTGAAAAACTGTTTTTT. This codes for CASRGAGRGEKLFF.

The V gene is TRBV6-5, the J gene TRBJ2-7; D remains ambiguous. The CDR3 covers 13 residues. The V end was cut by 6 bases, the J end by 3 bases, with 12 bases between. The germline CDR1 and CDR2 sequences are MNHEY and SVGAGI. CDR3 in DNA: TGTGCCAGCAGGCCCCCTGGCGACTACGAGCAGTACTTC. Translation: CASRPPGDYEQYF.

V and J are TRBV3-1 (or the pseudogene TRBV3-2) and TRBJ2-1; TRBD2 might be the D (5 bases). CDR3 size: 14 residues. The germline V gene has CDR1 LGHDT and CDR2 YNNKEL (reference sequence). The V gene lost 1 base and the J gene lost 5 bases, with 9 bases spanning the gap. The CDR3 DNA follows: TGTGCCAGCAGCCAAGGAGGGTCCCACAATGAGCAGTTCTTC. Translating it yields CASSQGGSHNEQFF.

Here the CDR3 reads CASSSGNRQPQHF. The CDR3 region has the DNA TGTGCCAGCAGTTCCGGGAATCGTCAGCCCCAGCATTTT. The chain combines TRBV6-1 with TRBJ1-5; D remains ambiguous. Germline V CDR1 and CDR2: MNHNS, SASEGT. The CDR3 contains 13 residues. Between the trimmed V and J ends, which lost 5 bases and 6 bases, there was a span of 11 bases.

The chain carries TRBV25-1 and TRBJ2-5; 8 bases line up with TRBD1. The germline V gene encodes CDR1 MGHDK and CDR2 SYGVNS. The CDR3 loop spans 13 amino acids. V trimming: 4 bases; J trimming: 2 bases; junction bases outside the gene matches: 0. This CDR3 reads CASSGQGQETQYF. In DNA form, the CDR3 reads TGTGCCAGCAGTGGACAGGGGCAAGAGACCCAGTACTTC.

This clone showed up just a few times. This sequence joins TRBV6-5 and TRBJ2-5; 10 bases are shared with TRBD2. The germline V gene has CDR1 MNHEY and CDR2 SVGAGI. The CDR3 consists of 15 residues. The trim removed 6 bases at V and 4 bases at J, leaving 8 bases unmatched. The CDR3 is CASRDSSGRGETQYF. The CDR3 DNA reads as TGTGCCAGCAGAGATTCTAGCGGGAGAGGAGAGACCCAGTACTTC.

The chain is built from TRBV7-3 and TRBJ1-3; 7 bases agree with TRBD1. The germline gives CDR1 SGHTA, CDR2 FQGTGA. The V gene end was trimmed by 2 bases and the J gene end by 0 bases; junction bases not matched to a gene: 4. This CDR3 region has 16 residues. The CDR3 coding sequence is TGTGCCAGCAGCTTAGGGCCAGGGGGCTCTGGAAACACCATATATTTT. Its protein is CASSLGPGGSGNTIYF.

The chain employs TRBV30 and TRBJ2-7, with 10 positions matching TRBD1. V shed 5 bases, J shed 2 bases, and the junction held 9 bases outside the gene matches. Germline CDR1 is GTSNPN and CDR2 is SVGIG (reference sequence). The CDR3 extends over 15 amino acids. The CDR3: CAWGSGQGLAYEQYF. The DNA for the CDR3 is TGTGCCTGGGGATCGGGACAGGGGTTAGCCTACGAGCAGTACTTC.

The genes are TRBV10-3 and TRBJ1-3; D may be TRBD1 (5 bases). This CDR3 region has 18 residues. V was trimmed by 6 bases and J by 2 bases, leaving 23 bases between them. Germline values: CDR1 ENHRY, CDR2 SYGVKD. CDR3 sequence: CAISVPRVEGLPGNTIYF. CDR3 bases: TGTGCCATCAGCGTTCCGAGGGTGGAGGGGTTACCTGGAAACACCATATATTTT.

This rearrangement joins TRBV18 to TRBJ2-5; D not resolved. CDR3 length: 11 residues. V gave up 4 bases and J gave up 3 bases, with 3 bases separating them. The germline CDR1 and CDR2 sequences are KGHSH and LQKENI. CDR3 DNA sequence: TGTGCCAGCTCACTCGAAGAGACCCAGTACTTC. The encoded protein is CASSLEETQYF.

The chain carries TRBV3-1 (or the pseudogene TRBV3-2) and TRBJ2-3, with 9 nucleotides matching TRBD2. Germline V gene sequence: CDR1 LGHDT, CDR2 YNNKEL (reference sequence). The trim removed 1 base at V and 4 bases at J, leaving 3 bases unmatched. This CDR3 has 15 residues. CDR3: CASSQGGRAADTQYF. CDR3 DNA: TGTGCCAGCAGCCAAGGCGGGAGGGCCGCAGATACGCAGTATTTT.

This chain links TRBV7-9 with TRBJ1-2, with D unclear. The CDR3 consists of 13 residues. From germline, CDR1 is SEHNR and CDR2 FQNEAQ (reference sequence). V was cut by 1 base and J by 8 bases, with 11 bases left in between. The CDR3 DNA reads TGTGCCAGCAGCTTAGGAGGGTTCGGCGGCTACACCTTC. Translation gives CASSLGGFGGYTF.

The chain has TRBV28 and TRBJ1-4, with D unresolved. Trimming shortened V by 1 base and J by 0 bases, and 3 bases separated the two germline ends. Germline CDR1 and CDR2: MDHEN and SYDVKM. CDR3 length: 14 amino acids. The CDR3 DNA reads TGTGCCAGCAGTTTATATGCAACTAATGAAAAACTGTTTTTT. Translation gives CASSLYATNEKLFF.

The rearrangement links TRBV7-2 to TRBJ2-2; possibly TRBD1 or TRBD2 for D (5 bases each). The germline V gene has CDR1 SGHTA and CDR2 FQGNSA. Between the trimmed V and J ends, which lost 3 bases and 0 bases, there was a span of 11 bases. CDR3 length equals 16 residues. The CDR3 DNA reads TGTGCCAGCAGCTTCGCCGGGGCCGCGAACACCGGGGAGCTGTTTTTT. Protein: CASSFAGAANTGELFF. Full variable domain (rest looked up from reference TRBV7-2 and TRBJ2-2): GAGVSQSPSNKVTEKGKDVELRCDPISGHTALYWYRQSLGQGLEFLIYFQGNSAPDKSGLPSDRFSAERTGGSVSTLTIQRTQQEDSAVYLCASSFAGAANTGELFFGEGSRLTVL.

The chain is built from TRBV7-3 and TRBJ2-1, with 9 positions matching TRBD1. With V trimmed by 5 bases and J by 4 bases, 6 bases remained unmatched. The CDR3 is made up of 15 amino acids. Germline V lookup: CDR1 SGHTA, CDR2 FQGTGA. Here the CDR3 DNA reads TGTGCCAGCAGCAGGGGACAGGGCCTTTACAATGAGCAGTTCTTC. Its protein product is CASSRGQGLYNEQFF.

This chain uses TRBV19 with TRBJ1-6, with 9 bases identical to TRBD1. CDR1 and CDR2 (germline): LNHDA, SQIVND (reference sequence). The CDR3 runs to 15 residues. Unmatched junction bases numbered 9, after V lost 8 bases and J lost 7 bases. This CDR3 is CASGPWTGENSPLHF. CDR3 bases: TGTGCCAGTGGGCCGTGGACAGGGGAGAATTCACCCCTCCACTTT.